Presented here are 8 T cell receptor beta chains from one specimen sequenced in a study of Graves' ophthalmopathy and Graves' hyperthyroidism. Investigators amplified TCR beta CDR3 regions from RNA transcripts. The authors performed first-round RT-PCR with HTBI primers and then a second-round multiplex PCR. TCRdb used MiXCR to reprocess the multiplex PCR reads, holding one entry per CDR3 protein. The table shows about 1.1 million distinct CDR3 sequences, with about two fifths occurring only once. The sequencing sample was made of peripheral blood or thyroid tissue (not recorded which). These receptors originate from an adult man with Graves' hyperthyroidism.

This clonotype has only a few counts. The chain is built from TRBV25-1 and TRBJ1-2, with 8 nucleotides matching TRBD1. V lost 1 base, J lost 3 bases, and 7 bases stayed unmatched. Germline lookup yields CDR1 MGHDK and CDR2 SYGVNS. This CDR3 contains 16 residues. The CDR3 region has the DNA TGTGCCAGCAGTGAATGGTGGAGACAGGGGTACTATGGCTACACCTTC. Amino acid sequence: CASSEWWRQGYYGYTF.

This clonotype was counted at least ten times. This sequence joins TRBV6-5 and TRBJ1-5; D may be TRBD1 (5 bases). CDR3 length: 13 residues. Deletions cut 3 bases from V and 7 bases from J, with 10 bases between. Germline CDR1 and CDR2: MNHEY and SVGAGI. Written as DNA, the CDR3 is TGTGCCAGCAGTTATGACAGTCGGCAGCCCCAGCATTTT. Translating gives CASSYDSRQPQHF.

The genes are TRBV6-6 and TRBJ1-6; D unclear. Looked up from germline, CDR1 is MNHNY and CDR2 is SVGAGI (reference sequence). The CDR3 has 15 amino acids. V was pared by 0 bases and J by 9 bases, with 12 bases between. CDR3 sequence: CASSYSKGISSPLHF. In DNA, the CDR3 is TGTGCCAGCAGTTACTCGAAGGGCATTAGTTCACCCCTCCACTTT.

V usage is TRBV4-2 and J usage is TRBJ2-6, with 7 positions matching TRBD2. Germline CDR1 LGHNA, CDR2 YNFKEQ. The CDR3 is 15 amino acids. Germline trimming cut 2 bases from V and 4 bases from J; bases unmatched to any gene: 2. The CDR3 region has the DNA TGTGCCAGCAGCCAACGAGCGGGGGGGGCCAACGTCCTGACTTTC. This encodes CASSQRAGGANVLTF.

The CDR3 nucleotides are TGTGCCAGCAGCTCGGGTTTCGGGGCTGGGAATGAGCAGTTCTTC. Translating gives CASSSGFGAGNEQFF. V is TRBV7-2 and J is TRBJ2-1; either TRBD1 or TRBD2 may fit D (5 bases each). V was trimmed by 4 bases and J by 7 bases, leaving 17 bases between them. Germline V lookup: CDR1 SGHTA, CDR2 FQGNSA. The CDR3 contains 15 residues.

This clonotype was seen a handful of times. This CDR3 reads CASSWGPGGDYEQYF. Here the CDR3 DNA reads TGTGCCAGCAGCTGGGGCCCCGGGGGAGACTACGAGCAGTACTTC. The rearrangement uses TRBV14 and TRBJ2-7, with D possibly TRBD2 on 6 matching bases. The length of the CDR3 is 15 residues. V was pared by 5 bases and J by 3 bases, with 17 bases between. Germline CDR1 reads SGHDN; CDR2 reads FVKESK.

This clonotype was counted many times. V usage is TRBV20-1 and J usage is TRBJ2-6; TRBD1 agrees at 7 bases. The CDR3 is 16 residues long. The ends lost 2 bases at V and 4 bases at J; junction bases unmatched: 8. Per the germline V gene, CDR1 is DFQATT and CDR2 is SNEGSKA (reference sequence). The DNA for the CDR3 is TGCAGTGCTAGAAAGACAGGGAACACCGGGGCCAACGTCCTGACTTTC. Protein product: CSARKTGNTGANVLTF.

This clonotype was found many times. The chain joins TRBV7-9 to TRBJ1-5, with 10 nucleotides matching TRBD1. The CDR3 sequence is 17 residues long. J gave up 3 bases and V 4 bases, and 9 bases lay outside the gene matches. CDR1 SEHNR and CDR2 FQNEAQ come from the germline V gene (reference sequence). CDR3 amino acids: CASSSGQGSRSNQPQHF. The CDR3 bases are TGTGCCAGCAGCTCGGGACAGGGGAGCCGCTCCAATCAGCCCCAGCATTTT.